Listed here are 17 T cell receptor beta chains from one sample, sequenced in a study of patients and donors after allogeneic stem cell transplantation. A single record per CDR3 protein comes from TCRdb applying MiXCR to the RT-PCR reads. The data show 70,000 to 85,000 distinct CDR3 sequences, approximately 25% seen once. What was sequenced was blood, either unsorted or a sorted T cell fraction (not recorded which). Receptors originate from a human donor who was either an allogeneic HSCT recipient or a stem cell or donor lymphocyte infusion donor (not recorded which). It is not recorded whose cells these are; they may come from a transplant donor.

The rearrangement joins TRBV14 to TRBJ2-7, with 7 bases identical to TRBD2. The V gene's germline CDR1 is SGHDN and CDR2 FVKESK. J lost 2 bases, V lost 1 base, and 5 bases had no gene match. The CDR3 loop spans 15 amino acids. This CDR3 is CASSQGLAAAYEQYF. In DNA form, the CDR3 reads TGTGCCAGCAGCCAAGGACTAGCAGCCGCCTACGAGCAGTACTTC.

This clonotype was detected a few times. This chain connects TRBV30 to TRBJ2-1, with 9 nucleotides matching TRBD2. Germline V gene data show CDR1 as GTSNPN and CDR2 as SVGIG (reference sequence). V lost 1 base to trimming and J lost 4 bases; unmatched junction nucleotides: 5. The CDR3 contains 15 residues. The CDR3 sequence is CAWSAGLARYNEQFF. The CDR3 DNA sequence: TGTGCCTGGAGTGCGGGACTAGCCCGGTACAATGAGCAGTTCTTC.

This clonotype was picked up a small number of times. The V gene is TRBV20-1, the J gene TRBJ1-2, with 7 bases fitting TRBD1. The J segment lost 4 bases and the V segment lost 6 bases, leaving 5 bases of the junction unmatched. Germline CDR1 reads DFQATT; CDR2 reads SNEGSKA (reference sequence). The CDR3 has 12 residues. The chain's CDR3 is CSALGGGYGYTF. The CDR3 nucleotides are TGCAGTGCGTTAGGGGGCGGCTATGGCTACACCTTC.

In its sample, this clonotype was seen many times. The chain uses TRBV29-1 and TRBJ1-2; D is possibly TRBD1 (6 bases). The CDR3 spans 13 residues. V lost 6 bases, J lost 6 bases, and 17 bases lay in between. CDR1 and CDR2 (germline): SQVTM, ANQGSEA. The CDR3, as DNA: TGCAGCGTCGCCAGGACAGAGGGGCATGGCTACACCTTC. This translates into CSVARTEGHGYTF.

In DNA form, the CDR3 reads TGCAGTGCTCCCTACCCCGGGGTCAATGGCTACACCTTC. It translates to CSAPYPGVNGYTF. The chain links TRBV20-1 to TRBJ1-2; D unresolved. From germline, CDR1 is DFQATT and CDR2 SNEGSKA (reference sequence). The CDR3 contains 13 residues. Deletions cut 5 bases from V and 6 bases from J, with 16 bases between.

The chain joins TRBV12-3 or TRBV12-4 to TRBJ2-1, with a possible D match to TRBD2 (6 bases). Trimming stripped 5 bases from V and 16 bases from J, with 15 bases between. This CDR3 has 11 amino acids. The CDR3 region has the DNA TGTGCCAGCAGTCCACTAGCCGGGCTTTTCTTC. It codes for CASSPLAGLFF.

V usage is TRBV20-1 and J usage is TRBJ2-3; D perhaps matches TRBD2 (6 bases). CDR1 and CDR2 from the germline V gene are DFQATT and SNEGSKA (reference sequence). Trimming took 4 bases from V and 6 from J, leaving 17 bases between them. The CDR3 sequence is 14 residues long. The CDR3 DNA is TGCAGTGCTACCTCACTAGCTATTTGGGATACGCAGTATTTT. Its translation is CSATSLAIWDTQYF.

The chain has TRBV3-1 and TRBJ2-3, with D hard to call. The germline V gene has CDR1 LGHDT and CDR2 YNNKEL (reference sequence). The V gene lost 4 bases and the J gene lost 1 base, with 6 bases spanning the gap. This CDR3 has 13 residues. The CDR3 protein is CASSPHGTDTQYF. As DNA, the CDR3 is TGTGCCAGCAGCCCACATGGCACAGATACGCAGTATTTT.

This clonotype was counted a few times. This chain connects TRBV2 to TRBJ1-5; D gene ambiguous. This CDR3 has 13 residues. The ends were cut back, 6 bases at V and 7 bases at J, with 13 bases in the middle. Per germline, CDR1 SNHLY and CDR2 FYNNEI. DNA for the CDR3: TGTGCCAGCAGGGGGAGTGGAATCCAGCCCCAGCATTTT. This translates into CASRGSGIQPQHF.

The table lists this clonotype with many counts. The chain carries TRBV12-3 or TRBV12-4 and TRBJ1-1; D gene ambiguous. The CDR3 spans 15 residues. V was pared by 0 bases and J by 5 bases, with 13 bases between. In nucleotides, the CDR3 is TGTGCCAGCAGTTTAGCGCGTTGGAGGTTAACTGAAGCTTTCTTT. Translating gives CASSLARWRLTEAFF.

This chain joins TRBV30 and TRBJ1-4; D perhaps matches TRBD1 (6 bases). Germline V gene lookup returns CDR1 GTSNPN and CDR2 SVGIG (reference sequence). V was clipped by 0 bases and J by 5 bases, with 19 bases between them. The CDR3 loop spans 17 amino acids. The DNA of the CDR3 is TGTGCCTGGAGTGTAGGAGTTGGGGACATATACAATGAAAAACTGTTTTTT. The encoded protein is CAWSVGVGDIYNEKLFF. The whole variable domain, filled in from reference TRBV30 and TRBJ1-4, reads SQTIHQWPATLVQPVGSPLSLECTVEGTSNPNLYWYRQAAGRGLQLLFYSVGIGQISSEVPQNLSASRPQDRQFILSSKKLLLSDSGFYLCAWSVGVGDIYNEKLFFGSGTQLSVL.

The chain carries TRBV12-3 or TRBV12-4 and TRBJ1-2, with D tentatively TRBD1 (5 bases). This CDR3 comprises 17 residues. Trimming stripped 1 base from V and 4 bases from J, with 19 bases between. The CDR3 protein is CASSLVRRVGQFYGYTF. CDR3 bases: TGTGCCAGCAGTTTAGTAAGGAGGGTCGGACAATTCTATGGCTACACCTTC.

This clonotype has a handful of counts. The chain links TRBV29-1 to TRBJ1-2, with 10 bases lining up with TRBD1. With 4 bases clipped from V and 3 bases from J, the junction kept 2 bases outside the gene matches. CDR1 is SQVTM and CDR2 is ANQGSEA in the germline V gene. The CDR3 extends over 13 amino acids. DNA of the CDR3: TGCAGCGTTGGGGGACAGGGGTACTATGGCTACACCTTC. This gives the protein CSVGGQGYYGYTF.

The V and J genes are TRBV29-1 and TRBJ1-2; 10 nucleotides agree with TRBD1. CDR1 SQVTM and CDR2 ANQGSEA come from the germline V gene. The CDR3 is made up of 13 amino acids. J lost 7 bases, V lost 4 bases, and 6 bases had no gene match. In nucleotides, the CDR3 is TGCAGCGTTGCTCTGACAGGGGGCATTGGCTACACCTTC. The encoded protein is CSVALTGGIGYTF.

V and J are TRBV29-1 and TRBJ2-7; TRBD1 or TRBD2 may be the D gene (5 bases each). CDR3 size: 11 residues. The V gene's germline CDR1 is SQVTM and CDR2 ANQGSEA. Trimming took 4 bases from V and 1 from J, leaving 5 bases between them. CDR3 sequence reads: CSVGGSYEQYF. The CDR3 nucleotides are TGCAGCGTTGGGGGGTCCTACGAGCAGTACTTC.

J is TRBJ2-3 and V is TRBV29-1; TRBD2 matches at 12 bases. In germline, CDR1 is SQVTM, CDR2 ANQGSEA. The CDR3 loop spans 16 amino acids. V trimming: 2 bases; J trimming: 5 bases; junction bases outside the gene matches: 8. The CDR3 sequence is CSVEYLAGGPGDTQYF. For the CDR3, the DNA is TGCAGCGTTGAATATCTAGCGGGGGGGCCCGGAGATACGCAGTATTTT.

This clonotype was counted only a few times. CDR3 protein: CASSLQGSSYNEQFF. CDR3 coding DNA: TGTGCCAGCAGCTTACAGGGGAGCTCCTACAATGAGCAGTTCTTC. J is TRBJ2-1 and V is TRBV7-2, with a tentative D call TRBD1 (6 bases). CDR1 is SGHTA and CDR2 is FQGNSA in the germline V gene. V was clipped by 2 bases and J by 0 bases, with 8 bases between them. The length of the CDR3 is 15 residues.